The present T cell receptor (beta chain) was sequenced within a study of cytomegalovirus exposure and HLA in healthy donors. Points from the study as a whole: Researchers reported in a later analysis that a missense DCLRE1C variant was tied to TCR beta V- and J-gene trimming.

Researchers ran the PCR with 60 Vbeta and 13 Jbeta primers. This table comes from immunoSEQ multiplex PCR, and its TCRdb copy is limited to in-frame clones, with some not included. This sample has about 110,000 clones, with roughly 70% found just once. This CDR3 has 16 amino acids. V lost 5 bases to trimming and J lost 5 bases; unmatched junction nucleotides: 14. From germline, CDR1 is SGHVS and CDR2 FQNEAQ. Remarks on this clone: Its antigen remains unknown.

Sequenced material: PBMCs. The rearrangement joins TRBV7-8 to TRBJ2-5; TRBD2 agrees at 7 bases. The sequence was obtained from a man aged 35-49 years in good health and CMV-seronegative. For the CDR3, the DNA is TGTGCCAGCAGCATCCCTTTAGCGGGTGCCGGGGAGACCCAGTACTTC. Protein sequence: CASSIPLAGAGETQYF.